The 21 T cell receptor beta chains below all came from one sample that was sequenced in a study of a mutant IDH1 vaccine in newly diagnosed glioma. As to time point: week 35, safety follow-up. Doses comprised 300 ug of mutant IDH1 20-mer peptide each, plus topical imiquimod. The method was immunoSEQ multiplex PCR; TCRdb's version includes in-frame clones alone and lacks a portion of them. The data contain tens of thousands of clones, 81% of them singletons. These receptors' antigens are unknown. The sample consisted of PBMCs, taken from a glioma patient whose treatment included an IDH1 peptide vaccine. These receptors all stem from a man in his forties or fifties with glioma.

V usage is TRBV4-2 and J usage is TRBJ2-3; 10 positions match TRBD2. The length of the CDR3 is 17 residues. The V segment lost 1 base and the J segment 4 bases; nucleotides outside the gene matches: 8. From germline, CDR1 is LGHNA and CDR2 YNFKEQ. In nucleotides, the CDR3 is TGTGCCAGCAGCCAAGGGCGGCTAGCGGGGGACCCAGATACGCAGTATTTT. Translation gives CASSQGRLAGDPDTQYF.

This chain connects TRBV4-2 to TRBJ1-2; no clear D gene. Trimming stripped 3 bases from V and 4 bases from J, with 15 bases between. Germline V gene sequence: CDR1 LGHNA, CDR2 YNFKEQ. The CDR3 runs 15 residues. In DNA, the CDR3 is TGTGCCAGCAGCCAGGCTGGGTCCGTGGTCTATGGCTACACCTTC. Protein product: CASSQAGSVVYGYTF.

The genes are TRBV7-2 and TRBJ2-1; D may match TRBD1 or TRBD2 (5 bases each). V lost 5 bases, J lost 8 bases, and 16 bases lay in between. The CDR3 loop spans 14 amino acids. Germline V lookup: CDR1 SGHTA, CDR2 FQGNSA. CDR3 protein: CASSRGVPPHEQFF. The CDR3 DNA follows: TGTGCCAGCAGCAGAGGGGTTCCCCCCCATGAGCAGTTCTTC.

The rearrangement links TRBV10-3 to TRBJ1-3; tentatively, D is TRBD1 (5 bases). CDR1 is ENHRY and CDR2 is SYGVKD in the germline V gene. The CDR3 spans 13 residues. V was clipped by 7 bases and J by 0 bases, with 7 bases between them. The CDR3 sequence: CAIMGTSGNTIYF. The CDR3 coding sequence is TGTGCCATCATGGGGACCTCTGGAAACACCATATATTTT.

This chain joins TRBV11-1 and TRBJ2-1; 10 bases agree with TRBD2. V was pared by 6 bases and J by 9 bases, with 11 bases of the junction left unmatched. Per the germline V gene, CDR1 is SGHAT and CDR2 is FQDESV (reference sequence). The CDR3 is 15 residues long. CDR3 protein: CASRFLAGAVSEQFF. The CDR3 DNA sequence: TGTGCCAGCAGGTTCCTAGCGGGAGCTGTCAGTGAGCAGTTCTTC.

The rearrangement links TRBV5-6 to TRBJ1-3, with unresolved D. V was shortened by 0 bases and J by 3 bases, with 7 bases between the two germline ends. The CDR3 contains 14 residues. Germline CDR1 and CDR2: SGHDT and YYEEEE. The CDR3 coding sequence is TGTGCCAGCAGCTTGGTGGCACTTGGAAACACCATATATTTT. Its protein is CASSLVALGNTIYF.

About this clone itself: A far larger clone is just one base off, so this is likely a read error. The V and J genes are TRBV7-9 and TRBJ1-5; TRBD1 matches at 9 bases. The germline V gene encodes CDR1 SEHNR and CDR2 FQNEAQ (reference sequence). The CDR3 has 15 amino acids. The chain's CDR3 is CTSSRTGAGNQPQHF. The CDR3 DNA follows: TGTACCAGCAGCCGGACAGGGGCGGGCAATCAGCCCCAGCATTTT.

The chain is built from TRBV12-2 and TRBJ2-7; the table's D call of TRBD2 was not tested on the DNA. TRBV12-2 is described as a pseudogene. The CDR3 loop spans 15 amino acids. The CDR3 DNA follows: TGTGCAAGTCGCTTGTCCGGGACTACCACCTACGAGCAGTACTTC. Translated, it gives CASRLSGTTTYEQYF.

The J gene is TRBJ1-4, the V gene TRBV5-5; tentative D call: TRBD1 (5 bases). Germline V CDR1 and CDR2: SGHKS, YYEKEE (reference sequence). This CDR3 has 15 amino acids. V lost 5 bases to trimming and J lost 5 bases, with 16 bases between them. CDR3 sequence reads: CASSQPGTANEKLFF. The CDR3 DNA is TGTGCCAGCAGTCAGCCCGGGACGGCGAATGAAAAACTGTTTTTT.

The chain employs TRBV4-3 and TRBJ1-2; weak D call: TRBD1 (5 bases). CDR3 length: 15 amino acids. Germline V gene data show CDR1 as LGHNA and CDR2 as YSLEER. Trimming left V 0 bases short and J 4 bases short, with 12 bases between. The chain's CDR3 is CASSQDRDGIYGYTF. The CDR3 coding sequence is TGCGCCAGCAGCCAAGATAGGGACGGTATCTATGGCTACACCTTC.

The chain couples TRBV18 to TRBJ2-7; TRBD2 agrees at 8 bases. The CDR3 has 14 amino acids. J lost 3 bases, V lost 2 bases, and 3 bases had no gene match. Germline CDR1 and CDR2: KGHSH and LQKENI. The CDR3 bases are TGTGCCAGCTCACCAGTGACTAGCGACTACGAGCAGTACTTC. This sequence encodes CASSPVTSDYEQYF.

This rearrangement joins TRBV21-1 to TRBJ1-1. TRBV21-1 is annotated as a pseudogene. CDR3 length: 14 residues. Written as DNA, the CDR3 is TGTGCCAGCAGCCACTACATAGGGAACACTGAAGCTTTCTTT. This translates into CASSHYIGNTEAFF.

The chain recombines TRBV27 with TRBJ2-5; TRBD1 might be the D (6 bases). The ends were cut back, 4 bases at V and 5 bases at J, with 11 bases in the middle. CDR3 length equals 13 residues. Germline V gene lookup returns CDR1 MNHEY and CDR2 SMNVEV (reference sequence). The CDR3 DNA reads TGTGCCAGCAGTTCTGACAGGTGGGAGACCCAGTACTTC. Translation: CASSSDRWETQYF.

By sample share, this clone is medium-sized. The rearrangement uses TRBV27 and TRBJ2-7, with D maybe TRBD2 (7 bases). The germline V and J ends were trimmed by 11 bases and 7 bases, with 21 bases remaining between them. Germline V lookup: CDR1 MNHEY, CDR2 SMNVEV (reference sequence). The CDR3 covers 13 residues. The CDR3, as DNA: TGTGCCTCAAATCCTGGGGGGGCGCGGGAGCAGTACTTC. Translating gives CASNPGGAREQYF.

The V gene is TRBV19, the J gene TRBJ2-5; TRBD1 or TRBD2 may be the D gene (5 bases each). Germline values: CDR1 LNHDA, CDR2 SQIVND (reference sequence). This CDR3 spans 15 amino acids. The ends were cut back, 8 bases at V and 4 bases at J, with 20 bases in the middle. The CDR3: CASRDRASYRETQYF. CDR3 bases: TGTGCCAGTCGGGACCGCGCATCCTATCGAGAGACCCAGTACTTC.

The chain links TRBV2 to TRBJ2-7; tentatively, D is TRBD1 (5 bases). V was pared by 3 bases and J by 0 bases, with 15 bases between. Germline CDR1 and CDR2: SNHLY and FYNNEI. CDR3 length equals 16 residues. Here the CDR3 DNA reads TGTGCCAGCAGTGACTCTTCGACAGTAGACTCCTACGAGCAGTACTTC. Encoded protein: CASSDSSTVDSYEQYF.

CDR3 in DNA: TGTGCCAGCAGCGGGGGAGGTGGCAATCAGCCCCAGCATTTT. Protein: CASSGGGGNQPQHF. This chain links TRBV2 with TRBJ1-5; D is possibly TRBD1 (5 bases). Trimming pared 6 bases from V and 2 bases from J, leaving 11 bases between. The CDR3 runs 14 residues. CDR1 and CDR2 from the germline V gene are SNHLY and FYNNEI.

The chain employs TRBV18 and TRBJ2-7; tentative D call: TRBD1 (6 bases). Germline V gene sequence: CDR1 KGHSH, CDR2 LQKENI. The germline V and J ends were trimmed by 3 bases and 6 bases, with 15 bases remaining between them. The CDR3 sequence is 14 residues long. The CDR3 bases are TGTGCCAGCTCACCCTCGGAAGTAGGGGGCGAGCAGTACTTC. It translates to CASSPSEVGGEQYF.

The rearrangement uses TRBV6-1 and TRBJ1-5, with no clear D. This CDR3 has 16 amino acids. Germline CDR1 and CDR2: MNHNS and SASEGT. V was cut by 2 bases and J by 1 base, with 12 bases left in between. The CDR3 DNA reads as TGTGCCAGCAGTGAAAAGGGATCTGGGAGCAATCAGCCCCAGCATTTT. It is translated as CASSEKGSGSNQPQHF.

The chain links TRBV30 to TRBJ1-2; no clear D gene. Germline values: CDR1 GTSNPN, CDR2 SVGIG (reference sequence). V lost 0 bases and J 5 bases, leaving 16 bases between the germline ends. The CDR3 is 15 residues long. This chain's CDR3 is CAWSVKLRVGYGYTF. In DNA, the CDR3 is TGTGCCTGGAGTGTAAAACTTCGGGTAGGGTATGGCTACACCTTC.

J is TRBJ2-7 and V is TRBV6-6; D is possibly TRBD1 or TRBD2 (6 bases each). Trimming cost V 8 bases and J 1 base, with 12 bases left between them. Germline CDR1 reads MNHNY; CDR2 reads SVGAGI (reference sequence). The CDR3 consists of 13 residues. The CDR3 protein is CASARGQSYEQYF. The DNA for the CDR3 is TGTGCCAGCGCACGGGGGCAATCCTACGAGCAGTACTTC.